Described below is a single T cell receptor beta chain sequence and its context. Its specificity is unknown. One junction end does not reproduce the germline sequence, and a read error may be involved. CDR3 length equals 13 residues. The germline V gene has CDR1 GTSNPN and CDR2 SVGIG (reference sequence). The data belong to a study of cytomegalovirus exposure and HLA in healthy donors. While the first cohort had 600 to 750 subjects, the donors belonged to the separate validation cohort of roughly 120 subjects. Study results and limitations: Reported results showed that the classifier diagnosed cytomegalovirus status with high specificity and sensitivity.

Measured with immunoSEQ multiplex PCR; TCRdb has only the in-frame clones, and not every one. The sample yields 100,000 to 120,000 clones, about 88% seen once. The sequence derives from a woman aged 18-35 years in good health and CMV-seropositive. Material: PBMCs. The V call is TRBV30, the J call TRBJ1-1, with D maybe TRBD1 (6 bases). CDR3 amino acids: CAGRGATNTEAFF. The CDR3 DNA reads TGTGCCGGGAGGGGGGCCACGAACACTGAAGCTTTCTTT. Full variable domain (missing parts from reference TRBV30 and TRBJ1-1): SQTIHQWPATLVQPVGSPLSLECTVEGTSNPNLYWYRQAAGRGLQLLFYSVGIGQISSEVPQNLSASRPQDRQFILSSKKLLLSDSGFYLCAGRGATNTEAFFGQGTRLTVV.